Shown below are 22 T cell receptor beta chains from a single sample sequenced in a study of T cells after yellow fever vaccination. MiXCR, applied by TCRdb to the 5' RACE reads, yields one record per CDR3 protein. The table includes under 550,000 distinct CDR3 sequences, 20% to 25% detected once. The starting material was PBMCs, obtained roughly 20 days after the first yellow fever vaccination. The source of these receptors is a young man who received the YFV17D yellow fever vaccine.

V is TRBV10-1 and J is TRBJ2-3, with 10 bases that match TRBD2. This CDR3 region has 17 residues. Losses at the gene ends were 0 bases for V and 0 bases for J; bases not matched to a gene: 3. CDR1 and CDR2 from the germline V gene are WNHNN and SYGVQD (reference sequence). CDR3 in DNA: TGCGCCAGCAGTGAGTCAGCGGGGGGGCCTAGCACAGATACGCAGTATTTT. The encoded protein is CASSESAGGPSTDTQYF.

This rearrangement joins TRBV20-1 to TRBJ2-3; D is ambiguous. V was shortened by 5 bases and J by 4 bases, with 4 bases between the two germline ends. Germline V CDR1 and CDR2: DFQATT, SNEGSKA (reference sequence). This CDR3 is built from 10 residues. Here the CDR3 reads CSAFSDTQYF. In DNA, the CDR3 is TGCAGTGCTTTTTCAGATACGCAGTATTTT.

The chain uses TRBV7-2 and TRBJ1-4, with D uncertain. The CDR3 length is 13 residues. The V end was cut by 4 bases, the J end by 3 bases, with 6 bases between. Germline-derived CDR1 and CDR2 are SGHTA and FQGNSA. CDR3 sequence reads: CASSWDPNEKLFF. CDR3 in DNA: TGTGCCAGCAGCTGGGATCCTAATGAAAAACTGTTTTTT.

The rearrangement uses TRBV12-3 or TRBV12-4 and TRBJ2-2; possibly TRBD2 for D (5 bases). There are 19 residues in the CDR3. Trimming left V 5 bases short and J 3 bases short, with 25 bases between. The CDR3 spells CASSPRRLELTKDTGELFF. CDR3 in DNA: TGTGCCAGCAGTCCCCGGCGGCTAGAATTGACTAAAGACACCGGGGAGCTGTTTTTT.

The V call is TRBV4-1, the J call TRBJ1-3; D not resolved. The CDR3 length is 14 residues. Trimming removed 4 bases from V and 5 bases from J, with 12 bases in between. Germline CDR1 MGHRA, CDR2 YSYEKL. The CDR3 coding sequence is TGCGCCAGCAGCCCAGACGGAGGGAGAAACACCATATATTTT. The encoded protein is CASSPDGGRNTIYF.

The genes are TRBV28 and TRBJ1-1, with D unclear. The V gene lost 5 bases and the J gene lost 4 bases, with 26 bases spanning the gap. Germline CDR1 is MDHEN and CDR2 is SYDVKM. There are 18 residues in the CDR3. The CDR3 here is CASSRSPHGWVVGTEAFF. Here the CDR3 DNA reads TGTGCCAGCAGTAGGAGTCCCCACGGGTGGGTCGTCGGCACTGAAGCTTTCTTT.

Only one count was recorded for this clonotype. The J gene is TRBJ2-7, the V gene TRBV5-8, with 9 bases aligning to TRBD2. This CDR3 has 14 amino acids. The germline V gene encodes CDR1 SGHTS and CDR2 YDEGEE. The junction had 7 bases not matched to a gene; V was cut back by 3 bases and J by 6 bases. CDR3 in amino acids: CASSSVLAGIEQYV. The DNA of the CDR3 is TGTGCCAGCAGCTCCGTTCTAGCGGGGATCGAGCAGTACGTC.

CDR3 sequence: CASSLGGLLNEKLFF. DNA of the CDR3: TGTGCCAGCAGCTTGGGGGGACTGCTTAATGAAAAACTGTTTTTT. The chain uses TRBV5-6 and TRBJ1-4, with D perhaps TRBD1 (5 bases). CDR1 SGHDT and CDR2 YYEEEE come from the germline V gene. Trimming stripped 0 bases from V and 4 bases from J, with 10 bases between. CDR3 length equals 15 residues.

There are many counts of this clonotype. This chain links TRBV5-1 with TRBJ1-1, with D perhaps TRBD1 (6 bases). CDR1 SGHRS and CDR2 YFSETQ come from the germline V gene. Trimming cost V 0 bases and J 6 bases, with 9 bases left between them. The CDR3 loop spans 13 amino acids. In nucleotides, the CDR3 is TGCGCCAGCAGCTTGGTTCCAGGGGCTGAAGCTTTCTTT. It specifies CASSLVPGAEAFF.

This clonotype was found a few times. CDR3 sequence (DNA): TGCAGTGCCCAGGGGGAAGAGACCCAGTACTTC. Protein sequence: CSAQGEETQYF. The genes are TRBV20-1 and TRBJ2-5; the match to TRBD1 covers 7 bases. Losses at the gene ends were 6 bases for V and 3 bases for J; bases not matched to a gene: 1. The CDR3 covers 11 residues. The V gene's germline CDR1 is DFQATT and CDR2 SNEGSKA (reference sequence).

The rearrangement links TRBV19 to TRBJ1-2; 9 positions match TRBD1. CDR1 and CDR2 from the germline V gene are LNHDA and SQIVND (reference sequence). The CDR3 length is 15 residues. With V trimmed by 5 bases and J by 3 bases, 7 bases remained unmatched. The CDR3 protein is CASSQGQGDYYGYTF. The CDR3 DNA reads as TGTGCCAGTAGTCAGGGACAGGGTGACTACTATGGCTACACCTTC.

The gene calls are TRBV29-1 and TRBJ2-7, with D perhaps TRBD2 (6 bases). The CDR3 covers 14 residues. Trimming left V 4 bases short and J 6 bases short, with 19 bases between. Per the germline V gene, CDR1 is SQVTM and CDR2 is ANQGSEA. The CDR3 protein is CSVGSLTSKTEQYF. The CDR3 DNA follows: TGCAGCGTTGGATCGCTGACTAGTAAAACCGAGCAGTACTTC.

In its sample, this clonotype was seen a few times. The chain couples TRBV12-3 or TRBV12-4 to TRBJ2-2; possible D gene TRBD2, 5 bases. Between the trimmed V and J ends, which lost 1 base and 4 bases, there was a span of 10 bases. CDR3 length equals 15 residues. The chain's CDR3 is CASSLDGLVTGELFF. The CDR3 DNA reads as TGTGCCAGCAGTTTAGATGGACTCGTCACCGGGGAGCTGTTTTTT.

This chain links TRBV6-1 with TRBJ2-5; D might be TRBD1 (6 bases). Per the germline V gene, CDR1 is MNHNS and CDR2 is SASEGT. This CDR3 contains 14 residues. Trimming cost V 4 bases and J 3 bases, with 12 bases left between them. The CDR3 nucleotides are TGTGCCAGCAGTGTCACAGGGCGAGAAGAGACCCAGTACTTC. It encodes CASSVTGREETQYF.

This clonotype was recorded a few times. The chain recombines TRBV6-5 with TRBJ1-4, with D unresolved. Trimming pared 2 bases from V and 7 bases from J, leaving 17 bases between. The germline V gene encodes CDR1 MNHEY and CDR2 SVGAGI. The CDR3 covers 16 residues. The CDR3 loop reads CASSYDGVTTLEKLFF. The CDR3 DNA follows: TGTGCCAGCAGTTACGATGGGGTGACCACTCTTGAAAAACTGTTTTTT.

This clonotype was seen more than once but under ten times. The rearrangement uses TRBV14 and TRBJ1-2; D call uncertain. This CDR3 comprises 13 residues. The germline gives CDR1 SGHDN, CDR2 FVKESK. V was clipped by 0 bases and J by 6 bases, with 8 bases between them. CDR3 sequence reads: CASSQDRRHGYTF. CDR3 DNA sequence: TGTGCCAGCAGCCAAGATCGCCGTCATGGCTACACCTTC.

This chain uses TRBV5-4 with TRBJ2-1, with D tentatively TRBD2 (6 bases). V was trimmed by 4 bases and J by 8 bases, leaving 16 bases between them. This CDR3 comprises 14 residues. Per the germline V gene, CDR1 is SGHNT and CDR2 is YYREEE (reference sequence). The CDR3 DNA reads TGTGCCAGCAGCCGGGACTTGGCAGATCATGAGCAGTTCTTC. It is translated as CASSRDLADHEQFF.

The chain carries TRBV7-3 and TRBJ1-6; 11 nucleotides match TRBD1. The germline gives CDR1 SGHTA, CDR2 FQGTGA. The CDR3 extends over 14 amino acids. The junction had 3 bases not matched to a gene; V was cut back by 4 bases and J by 10 bases. CDR3 in amino acids: CASSSGTGGSPLHF. CDR3 nucleotides: TGTGCCAGCAGCTCTGGGACAGGGGGGTCACCCCTCCACTTT. Full variable domain (outside the CDR3, taken from reference TRBV7-3 and TRBJ1-6): GAGVSQTPSNKVTEKGKYVELRCDPISGHTALYWYRQSLGQGPEFLIYFQGTGAADDSGLPNDRFFAVRPEGSVSTLKIQRTERGDSAVYLCASSSGTGGSPLHFGNGTRLTVT.

The V and J genes are TRBV27 and TRBJ2-7; TRBD2 is a possible D gene (6 bases). The CDR3 spans 12 residues. The germline CDR1 and CDR2 sequences are MNHEY and SMNVEV (reference sequence). Trimming took off 3 bases at V and 7 bases at J, with 10 bases between the two ends. CDR3 coding DNA: TGTGCCAGCAGTTTTATCGGAGGGGAGCAGTACTTC. It codes for CASSFIGGEQYF.

This chain uses TRBV5-6 with TRBJ2-7, with TRBD2 as a possible D gene (5 bases). CDR3 length equals 11 residues. V gave up 5 bases and J gave up 7 bases, with 10 bases separating them. Germline values: CDR1 SGHDT, CDR2 YYEEEE. The CDR3 coding sequence is TGTGCCAGCAGGGGCACGGGAGAGCAGTACTTC. Its protein is CASRGTGEQYF.

This clonotype was observed a handful of times. The chain recombines TRBV6-5 with TRBJ1-1; possibly TRBD1 for D (6 bases). V dropped 0 bases and J dropped 5 bases, with 13 bases sitting between them. The CDR3 runs to 15 residues. Germline values: CDR1 MNHEY, CDR2 SVGAGI. DNA of the CDR3: TGTGCCAGCAGTTACTCAATCAGGGGATGGACTGAAGCTTTCTTT. Translated: CASSYSIRGWTEAFF.

On this clonotype itself: One end of the junction fails to match germline, which may point to a read error. The chain carries TRBV7-2 and TRBJ2-7, with TRBD2 matching 10 bases. From germline, CDR1 is SGHTA and CDR2 FQGNSA. This CDR3 is 14 amino acids long. The DNA of the CDR3 is TGTGCCAGCAGTTTAGTACTAGCGGGGTACGAGCAGTACTTC. Translating it yields CASSLVLAGYEQYF.